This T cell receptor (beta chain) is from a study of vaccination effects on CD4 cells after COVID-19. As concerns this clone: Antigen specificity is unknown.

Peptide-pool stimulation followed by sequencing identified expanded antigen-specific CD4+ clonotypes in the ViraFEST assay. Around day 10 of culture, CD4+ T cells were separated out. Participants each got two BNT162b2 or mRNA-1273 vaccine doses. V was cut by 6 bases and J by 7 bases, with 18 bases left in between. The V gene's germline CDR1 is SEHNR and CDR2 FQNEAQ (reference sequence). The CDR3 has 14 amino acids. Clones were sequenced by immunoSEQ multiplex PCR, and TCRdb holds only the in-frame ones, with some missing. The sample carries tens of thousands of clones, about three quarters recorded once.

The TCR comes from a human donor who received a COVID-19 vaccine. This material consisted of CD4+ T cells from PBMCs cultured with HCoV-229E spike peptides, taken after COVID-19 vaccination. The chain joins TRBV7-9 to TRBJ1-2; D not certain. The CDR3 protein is CASRLTSSSSGYTF. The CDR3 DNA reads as TGTGCCAGCAGACTTACAAGTTCCAGTAGTGGCTACACCTTC.